Listed here are 29 T cell receptor beta chains from one sample, sequenced in a study of shared clonotypes between healthy human individuals. The table came from immunoSEQ multiplex PCR; TCRdb's copy has only in-frame clones and leaves some out. Of around 1,100,000 clones detected, 60% to 80% appear once; the ten largest clones hold over 0.8%. Material for sequencing was memory CD4+ T cells from PBMCs. The subset here: CD45RA-negative fraction. These TCRs come from a man aged 18 to 35 in good health. Some clones in this sample may be carry-over from other donors' samples.

The chain's CDR3 is CASSYSGAGANVLTF. CDR3 DNA sequence: TGTGCCAGCAGTTACAGTGGTGCCGGGGCCAACGTCCTGACTTTC. The chain has TRBV6-5 and TRBJ2-6; D is ambiguous. The CDR3 loop spans 15 amino acids. Looked up from germline, CDR1 is MNHEY and CDR2 is SVGAGI. V was shortened by 2 bases and J by 4 bases, with 9 bases between the two germline ends.

This clone was picked up one time. This chain links TRBV4-2 with TRBJ1-3; weak D call: TRBD1 (5 bases). The CDR3 has 16 amino acids. Per germline, CDR1 LGHNA and CDR2 YNFKEQ. V lost 0 bases, J lost 0 bases, and 9 bases lay in between. The CDR3 region is CASSQEAGLSGNTIYF. CDR3 in DNA: TGTGCCAGCAGCCAAGAGGCAGGGCTCTCTGGAAACACCATATATTTT.

The chain combines TRBV28 with TRBJ1-5; 8 nucleotides agree with TRBD1. The CDR3 covers 16 residues. Trimming cost V 1 base and J 5 bases; bases outside gene matches: 7. The germline V gene has CDR1 MDHEN and CDR2 SYDVKM. DNA of the CDR3: TGTGCCAGCAGTTTATCGGGCAGGGGGCAGGATCAGCCCCAGCATTTT. This translates into CASSLSGRGQDQPQHF.

This chain joins TRBV11-2 and TRBJ2-1; TRBD2 agrees at 7 bases. Trimming cost V 3 bases and J 0 bases; bases outside gene matches: 2. Germline CDR1 is SGHAT and CDR2 is FQNNGV. The CDR3 covers 15 residues. The CDR3 sequence: CASSLRESSYNEQFF. Here the CDR3 DNA reads TGTGCCAGCAGCTTGCGGGAGAGCTCCTACAATGAGCAGTTCTTC.

This clone was counted only a few times. Other DNA sequences in this sample translate to the same CDR3. This sequence joins TRBV5-1 and TRBJ2-7, with 11 positions matching TRBD1. V shed 4 bases and J 4 bases; nucleotides not matched to a gene: 7. The CDR3 runs to 15 residues. Germline V gene data show CDR1 as SGHRS and CDR2 as YFSETQ. DNA for the CDR3: TGCGCCAGCAGCCCGCGGACAGGGGGCGGATACGAGCAGTACTTC. Its translation is CASSPRTGGGYEQYF.

Note on this clone: The conserved closing phenylalanine or tryptophan is absent in this CDR3, likely reflecting a read error. No DNA is shown, since the ends of the CDR3 on it are uncertain; the CDR3 is the one TCRdb lists. CDR3 region: CASTTRPEEKLFL. The rearrangement links TRBV28 to TRBJ1-4. Termini included, the CDR3 measures 13 amino acids. Germline assignment: CDR1 MDHEN and CDR2 SYDVKM.

This sequence joins TRBV5-4 and TRBJ2-1; TRBD2 matches at 15 bases. The CDR3 runs to 16 residues. The J segment lost 9 bases and the V segment lost 1 base, leaving 5 bases of the junction unmatched. Looked up from germline, CDR1 is SGHNT and CDR2 is YYREEE (reference sequence). CDR3 residues: CASSLPGLAGGGEQFF. In nucleotides, the CDR3 is TGTGCCAGCAGCTTGCCTGGACTAGCGGGAGGGGGTGAGCAGTTCTTC.

This clone was counted once. V and J are TRBV5-6 and TRBJ1-5, with 7 bases fitting TRBD1. Germline CDR1 is SGHDT and CDR2 is YYEEEE. The J segment lost 6 bases and the V segment lost 0 bases, leaving 0 bases of the junction unmatched. CDR3 length: 13 residues. CDR3 DNA sequence: TGTGCCAGCAGCTTGGGACAGGGTCAGCCCCAGCATTTT. This gives the protein CASSLGQGQPQHF.

This clone showed up just once. The chain has TRBV18 and TRBJ1-4, with no clear D. V shed 1 base and J shed 8 bases, with 8 bases lying between them. The CDR3 consists of 13 residues. Per germline, CDR1 KGHSH and CDR2 LQKENI. This CDR3 reads CASSPQQSEKLFF. The CDR3 DNA reads TGTGCCAGCTCACCACAACAGTCCGAAAAACTGTTTTTT.

The V call is TRBV28, the J call TRBJ1-5; no clear D. Between the trimmed V and J ends, which lost 10 bases and 4 bases, there was a span of 14 bases. This CDR3 is 13 amino acids long. The V gene's germline CDR1 is MDHEN and CDR2 SYDVKM. CDR3 sequence: CATHAGINQPQHF. The CDR3 region has the DNA TGTGCCACCCACGCGGGGATAAATCAGCCCCAGCATTTT.

The chain uses TRBV18 and TRBJ2-7; TRBD1 matches 9 bases. The trim removed 5 bases at V and 13 bases at J, leaving 18 bases unmatched. Germline-derived CDR1 and CDR2 are KGHSH and LQKENI. The CDR3 loop spans 15 amino acids. CDR3 nucleotides: TGTGCCAGCTCATCAGGGGCCACGGGACAGGGATTCGTTTACTTC. Amino acid sequence: CASSSGATGQGFVYF.

This clone occurred a few times. At the DNA level, this CDR3 is encoded by other sequences in the same sample as well. The chain employs TRBV29-1 and TRBJ1-1; the match to TRBD1 covers 7 bases. Germline trimming cut 4 bases from V and 1 base from J; bases unmatched to any gene: 0. This CDR3 contains 12 residues. In germline, CDR1 is SQVTM, CDR2 ANQGSEA. CDR3 in amino acids: CSVGTGNTEAFF. In nucleotides, the CDR3 is TGCAGCGTTGGGACAGGGAACACTGAAGCTTTCTTT.

A single count supports this clone. This chain joins TRBV28 and TRBJ2-7; TRBD1 might be the D (6 bases). Germline V gene lookup returns CDR1 MDHEN and CDR2 SYDVKM. CDR3 size: 15 residues. Trimming stripped 7 bases from V and 2 bases from J, with 18 bases between. DNA of the CDR3: TGTGCCAGCACTATGAATCCGGGACATACCTACGAGCAGTACTTC. This sequence encodes CASTMNPGHTYEQYF.

The rearrangement uses TRBV6-1 and TRBJ2-3; D gene uncertain. Germline values: CDR1 MNHNS, CDR2 SASEGT. The ends were cut back, 3 bases at V and 1 base at J, with 11 bases in the middle. This CDR3 region has 15 residues. CDR3 bases: TGTGCCAGCAGTGAGGTGGGTTCGCGCACAGATACGCAGTATTTT. Amino acid sequence: CASSEVGSRTDTQYF.

A word on this clone: Other DNA sequences in this sample translate to the same CDR3. The chain has TRBV9 and TRBJ2-2; 11 nucleotides line up with TRBD2. V was clipped by 0 bases and J by 1 base; unmatched bases: 2. Germline lookup yields CDR1 SGDLS and CDR2 YYNGEE. This CDR3 is built from 17 residues. CDR3: CASSVVGLAGNTGELFF. CDR3 nucleotides: TGTGCCAGCAGCGTAGTTGGACTAGCGGGGAACACCGGGGAGCTGTTTTTT.

In its sample, this clone was seen a few times. The rearrangement links TRBV19 to TRBJ1-2; TRBD1 agrees at 9 bases. Germline V CDR1 and CDR2: LNHDA, SQIVND (reference sequence). The CDR3 runs 19 residues. V lost 7 bases to trimming and J lost 6 bases; unmatched junction nucleotides: 24. CDR3 coding DNA: TGTGCCAGTACCGATAGGGCCATGGGACAGGGAGACCTGGGGAATGGCTACACCTTC. This translates into CASTDRAMGQGDLGNGYTF.

The chain recombines TRBV5-1 with TRBJ1-5; no firm D call. CDR3 length: 15 amino acids. CDR1 and CDR2 (germline): SGHRS, YFSETQ. Trimming pared 1 base from V and 1 base from J, leaving 9 bases between. The DNA for the CDR3 is TGCGCCAGCAGCTTGTACGGGCAAAGCAATCAGCCCCAGCATTTT. It yields the protein CASSLYGQSNQPQHF. Complete variable domain (other parts from reference TRBV5-1 and TRBJ1-5): KAGVTQTPRYLIKTRGQQVTLSCSPISGHRSVSWYQQTPGQGLQFLFEYFSETQRNKGNFPGRFSGRQFSNSRSEMNVSTLELGDSALYLCASSLYGQSNQPQHFGDGTRLSIL.

This rearrangement joins TRBV5-4 to TRBJ2-3, with 12 nucleotides matching TRBD2. V was pared by 4 bases and J by 0 bases, with 3 bases of the junction left unmatched. The germline V gene has CDR1 SGHNT and CDR2 YYREEE (reference sequence). The CDR3 length is 16 residues. CDR3 sequence (DNA): TGTGCCAGCAGCCTGGGGACTAGCGGGAGCACAGATACGCAGTATTTT. Its protein is CASSLGTSGSTDTQYF.

The chain is built from TRBV5-1 and TRBJ2-5, with D unresolved. The CDR3 has 13 residues. Deletions cut 2 bases from V and 3 bases from J, with 8 bases between. Germline CDR1 is SGHRS and CDR2 is YFSETQ. This chain's CDR3 is CASSLGAKETQYF. The CDR3, as DNA: TGCGCCAGCAGCTTAGGTGCAAAAGAGACCCAGTACTTC.

As concerns this clone: Other DNA sequences in the sample encode the same CDR3. The chain links TRBV7-2 to TRBJ2-2; D remains unclear. V was clipped by 4 bases and J by 4 bases, with 7 bases between them. The germline CDR1 and CDR2 sequences are SGHTA and FQGNSA. The CDR3 has 13 amino acids. The CDR3 coding sequence is TGTGCCAGCAGCTCTCGGACCACCGGGGAGCTGTTTTTT. Protein product: CASSSRTTGELFF.

This chain uses TRBV5-1 with TRBJ2-1, with TRBD1 matching over 9 bases. From germline, CDR1 is SGHRS and CDR2 YFSETQ. J lost 5 bases, V lost 7 bases, and 4 bases had no gene match. This CDR3 has 13 residues. The DNA for the CDR3 is TGCGCCAGCGGGACAGGGATCGACAATGAGCAGTTCTTC. Protein product: CASGTGIDNEQFF.

This chain connects TRBV5-1 to TRBJ2-1; D remains ambiguous. This CDR3 has 14 amino acids. The germline V and J ends were trimmed by 0 bases and 0 bases, with 4 bases remaining between them. Per the germline V gene, CDR1 is SGHRS and CDR2 is YFSETQ. The CDR3 is CASSLVGSYNEQFF. The DNA for the CDR3 is TGCGCCAGCAGCTTGGTGGGCTCCTACAATGAGCAGTTCTTC.

This sequence joins TRBV30 and TRBJ2-1; 10 bases align to TRBD1. CDR3 length: 15 residues. With V trimmed by 1 base and J by 4 bases, 4 bases remained unmatched. Germline V gene lookup returns CDR1 GTSNPN and CDR2 SVGIG (reference sequence). The CDR3, as DNA: TGTGCCTGGAGTGGCCGGGACAGGGGTTACAATGAGCAGTTCTTC. As protein: CAWSGRDRGYNEQFF.

V usage is TRBV14 and J usage is TRBJ2-1; D gene uncertain. The V end lost 3 bases, the J end lost 5 bases, and 8 bases lay between the germline ends. This CDR3 contains 13 residues. CDR1 and CDR2 (germline): SGHDN, FVKESK. The CDR3 DNA follows: TGTGCCAGCAGCCACCCTAAGCACAATGAGCAGTTCTTC. It codes for CASSHPKHNEQFF.

A note on this clone: This could be a read error, since a much larger clone is one nucleotide away. The chain carries TRBV5-1 and TRBJ2-1; 10 bases fit TRBD2. The CDR3 is 16 residues long. The germline V gene encodes CDR1 SGHRS and CDR2 YFSETQ. V was clipped by 0 bases and J by 4 bases; unmatched bases: 4. The CDR3 protein is CASSLVPSGGYNEQFF. Here the CDR3 DNA reads TGCGCCAGCAGCTTGGTTCCTAGCGGGGGTTACAATGAGCAGTTCTTC.

Note on this clone: This sample also contains other DNA sequences that code for the same CDR3. The rearrangement joins TRBV21-1 to TRBJ1-5. TRBV21-1 is recorded as a pseudogene. The length of the CDR3 is 16 residues. CDR3 coding DNA: TGTGCCAGCAGCAAAGAAGGAAGAGATAGCAATCAGCCCCAGCATTTT. Its protein product is CASSKEGRDSNQPQHF.

Of note for this clone: Other DNA sequences of this sample code for an identical CDR3. The V gene is TRBV27, the J gene TRBJ1-2; weak D call: TRBD1 (6 bases). Germline V gives CDR1 MNHEY, CDR2 SMNVEV (reference sequence). CDR3 length equals 13 residues. Trimming cost V 3 bases and J 4 bases, with 9 bases left between them. The CDR3 here is CASSFRGAYGYTF. The CDR3 bases are TGTGCCAGCAGTTTTCGGGGGGCCTATGGCTACACCTTC.

V gene TRBV10-3 combines with J gene TRBJ2-1; 11 nucleotides align to TRBD2. J gave up 7 bases and V 8 bases, and 7 bases lay outside the gene matches. This CDR3 spans 14 amino acids. CDR1 is ENHRY, CDR2 SYGVKD, per germline. CDR3 bases: TGTGCCATCGCCTTAGCGGGAGGGCATAATGAGCAGTTCTTC. Its protein product is CAIALAGGHNEQFF.

The chain employs TRBV11-3 and TRBJ2-7; TRBD2 agrees at 7 bases. The CDR3 runs to 14 residues. Germline V gene lookup returns CDR1 SGHNT and CDR2 YENEEA. The V segment lost 3 bases and the J segment 2 bases; nucleotides outside the gene matches: 4. The CDR3 sequence: CASSLGGPTYEQYF. CDR3 nucleotide sequence: TGTGCCAGCAGCTTGGGAGGGCCTACCTACGAGCAGTACTTC.